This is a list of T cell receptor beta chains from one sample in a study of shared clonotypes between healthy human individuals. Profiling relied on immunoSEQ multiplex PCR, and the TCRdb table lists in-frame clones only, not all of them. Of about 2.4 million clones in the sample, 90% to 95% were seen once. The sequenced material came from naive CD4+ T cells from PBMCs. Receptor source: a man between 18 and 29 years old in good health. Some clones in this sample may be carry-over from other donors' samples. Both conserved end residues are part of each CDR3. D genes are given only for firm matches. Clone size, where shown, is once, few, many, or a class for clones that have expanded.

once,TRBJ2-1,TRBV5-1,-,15,CASSLGLLPVNEQFF,TGCGCCAGCAGCTTGGGGCTCCTCCCCGTGAATGAGCAGTTCTTC
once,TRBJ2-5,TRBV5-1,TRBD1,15,CATNTGTGEGETQYF,TGCGCCACCAATACCGGGACAGGGGAAGGAGAGACCCAGTACTTC
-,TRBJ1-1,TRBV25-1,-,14,CASSEYIGGTEAFF,TGTGCCAGCAGTGAATATATAGGAGGGACTGAAGCTTTCTTT
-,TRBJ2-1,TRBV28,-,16,CASSHLGSHSYNEQFF,TGTGCCAGCAGCCATTTGGGATCACACTCCTACAATGAGCAGTTCTTC
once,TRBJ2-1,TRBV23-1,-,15,CASSQLREDYNEQFF,TGCGCCAGCAGTCAGCTCCGGGAAGATTACAATGAGCAGTTCTTC
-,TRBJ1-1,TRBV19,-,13,CASSMGAYTEAFF,TGTGCCAGTAGTATGGGAGCATATACTGAAGCTTTCTTT
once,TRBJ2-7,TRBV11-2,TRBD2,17,CASSLVPSGSVLYEQYF,TGTGCCAGCAGCTTAGTCCCTAGCGGGAGTGTGTTGTACGAGCAGTACTTC
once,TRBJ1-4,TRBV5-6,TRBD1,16,CASSLPGTGPNEKLFF,TGTGCCAGCAGCTTGCCCGGGACAGGGCCGAATGAAAAACTGTTTTTT
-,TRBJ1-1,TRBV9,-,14,CASSLRLGGGEAFF,TGTGCCAGCAGCCTCAGGTTGGGAGGGGGTGAAGCTTTCTTT
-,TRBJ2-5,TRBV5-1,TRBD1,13,CASSVGTDQTQYF,TGCGCCAGCAGCGTCGGGACAGATCAGACCCAGTACTTC
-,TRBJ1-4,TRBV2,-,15,CASSDRAATNEKLFF,TGTGCCAGCAGTGACAGGGCGGCAACTAATGAAAAACTGTTTTTT
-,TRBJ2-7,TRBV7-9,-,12,CASSPTGHEQYF,TGTGCCAGCAGCCCGACGGGCCACGAGCAGTACTTC
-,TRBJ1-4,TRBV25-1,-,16,CASSECRPATNEKLFF,TGTGCCAGCAGTGAATGCAGGCCCGCAACTAATGAAAAACTGTTTTTT
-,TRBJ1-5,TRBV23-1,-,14,CASTPLYGNQPQHF,TGCGCCAGCACCCCGTTATACGGCAATCAGCCCCAGCATTTT
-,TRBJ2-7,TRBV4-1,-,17,CASSQVGKPGRSYEQYF,TGCGCCAGCAGCCAAGTCGGTAAACCTGGACGCAGCTACGAGCAGTACTTC
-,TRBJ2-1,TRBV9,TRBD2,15,CASSRSGSRYNEQFF,TGTGCCAGCAGCCGTAGCGGGAGCCGGTACAATGAGCAGTTCTTC
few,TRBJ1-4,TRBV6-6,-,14,CASSTRGTNEKLFF,TGTGCCAGCAGCACTAGGGGAACTAATGAAAAACTGTTTTTT
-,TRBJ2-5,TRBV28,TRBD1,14,CASSIRQGGETQYF,TGTGCCAGCAGTATTCGACAGGGTGGAGAGACCCAGTACTTC
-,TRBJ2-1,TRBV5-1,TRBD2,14,CASSPSGPYNEQFF,TGCGCCAGCAGTCCTAGCGGGCCTTACAATGAGCAGTTCTTC
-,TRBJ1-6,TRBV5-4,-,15,CASSSGVSYNSPLHF,TGTGCCAGCAGCTCCGGGGTCTCCTATAATTCACCCCTCCACTTT
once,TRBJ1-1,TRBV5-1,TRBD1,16,CASSLAGQALNTEAFF,TGCGCCAGCAGCTTGGCCGGACAGGCCCTGAACACTGAAGCTTTCTTT
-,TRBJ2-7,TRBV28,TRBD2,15,CASSPIGLGPNEQYF,TGTGCCAGCAGTCCTATCGGACTAGGACCCAACGAGCAGTACTTC
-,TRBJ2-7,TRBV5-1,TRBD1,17,CASSSGQASFSSYEQYF,TGCGCCAGCAGCTCAGGACAGGCCTCCTTTAGCTCCTACGAGCAGTACTTC
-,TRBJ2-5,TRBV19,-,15,CASSIAGFFDKTQYF,TGTGCCAGTAGTATCGCAGGGTTTTTCGACAAGACCCAGTACTTC
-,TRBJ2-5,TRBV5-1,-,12,CASRFDQETQYF,TGCGCCAGCAGATTCGATCAAGAGACCCAGTACTTC
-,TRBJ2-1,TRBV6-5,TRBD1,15,CASRPPGQGIGEQFF,TGTGCCAGCAGACCACCGGGACAGGGAATTGGTGAGCAGTTCTTC
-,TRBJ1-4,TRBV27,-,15,CASSTYGATNEKLFF,TGTGCCAGCAGTACGTACGGCGCAACTAATGAAAAACTGTTTTTT
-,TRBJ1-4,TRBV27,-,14,CASSFLGMDEKLFF,TGTGCCAGCAGTTTTCTGGGGATGGATGAAAAACTGTTTTTT
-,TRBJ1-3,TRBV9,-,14,CASSAGNLGNTIYF,TGTGCCAGCAGCGCGGGCAATTTGGGAAACACCATATATTTT
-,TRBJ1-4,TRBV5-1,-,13,CASSFTTKEKLFF,TGCGCCAGCAGCTTTACTACCAAAGAAAAACTGTTTTTT
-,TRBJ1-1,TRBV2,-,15,CASRVTGNPGTEAFF,TGTGCCAGCAGGGTCACCGGGAACCCGGGGACTGAAGCTTTCTTT
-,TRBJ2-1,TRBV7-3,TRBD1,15,CASSYDRGPYNEQFF,TGTGCCAGCAGCTATGACAGGGGACCCTACAATGAGCAGTTCTTC
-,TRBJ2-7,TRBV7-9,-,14,CASSRSPETYEQYF,TGTGCCAGCAGCCGTAGTCCAGAGACCTACGAGCAGTACTTC
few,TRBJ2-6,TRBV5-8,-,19,CASSLTTGGLYSGANVLTF,TGTGCCAGCAGCCTAACCACAGGAGGCCTCTACTCTGGGGCCAACGTCCTGACTTTC
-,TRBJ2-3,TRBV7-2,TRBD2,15,CASSLEVGRPDTQYF,TGTGCCAGCAGCTTAGAAGTCGGGAGGCCGGATACGCAGTATTTT
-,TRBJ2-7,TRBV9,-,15,CASSESPGPSYEQYF,TGTGCCAGCAGCGAGAGCCCGGGACCCTCGTACGAGCAGTACTTC
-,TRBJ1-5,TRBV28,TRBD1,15,CASSQTGGIRQPQHF,TGTGCCAGCAGTCAAACAGGGGGTATTAGGCAGCCCCAGCATTTT
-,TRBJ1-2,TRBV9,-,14,CASSVGAGWDGYTF,TGTGCCAGCAGCGTAGGTGCAGGGTGGGATGGCTACACCTTC
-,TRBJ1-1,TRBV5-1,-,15,CASSWAGGPNTEAFF,TGCGCCAGCAGCTGGGCGGGGGGTCCGAACACTGAAGCTTTCTTT
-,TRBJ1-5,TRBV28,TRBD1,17,CASSSPPGTGGIQPQHF,TGTGCCAGCAGTTCTCCTCCCGGGACAGGGGGCATTCAGCCCCAGCATTTT
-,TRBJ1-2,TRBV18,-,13,CASSPEGSSGYTF,TGTGCCAGCTCACCAGAGGGATCTAGTGGCTACACCTTC
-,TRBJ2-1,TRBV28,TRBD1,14,CASSPPPGQGEQFF,TGTGCCAGCAGCCCACCTCCGGGACAGGGGGAGCAGTTCTTC
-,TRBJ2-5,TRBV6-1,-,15,CASNDLYGGSETQYF,TGTGCCAGCAACGATCTGTACGGTGGGAGTGAGACCCAGTACTTC
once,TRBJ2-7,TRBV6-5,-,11,CASSPRFEQYF,TGTGCCAGCAGTCCCCGATTTGAGCAGTACTTC
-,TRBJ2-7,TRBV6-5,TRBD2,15,CASSGGAGGPYEQYF,TGTGCCAGCAGTGGAGGAGCGGGAGGGCCCTACGAGCAGTACTTC
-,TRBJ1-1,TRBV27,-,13,CASSLFRYTEAFF,TGTGCCAGCAGTTTATTCAGGTACACTGAAGCTTTCTTT
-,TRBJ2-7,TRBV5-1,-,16,CASSLEGGVGTYEQYF,TGCGCCAGCAGCTTGGAGGGCGGTGTGGGTACCTACGAGCAGTACTTC
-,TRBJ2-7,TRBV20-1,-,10,CSANAYEQYF,TGCAGTGCCAATGCCTACGAGCAGTACTTC
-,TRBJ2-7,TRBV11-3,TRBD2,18,CASSLGNWGTSGSYEQYF,TGTGCCAGCAGCTTAGGAAACTGGGGGACTAGCGGTTCCTACGAGCAGTACTTC
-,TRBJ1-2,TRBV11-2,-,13,CASTPGGNYGYTF,TGTGCCAGCACCCCGGGGGGTAACTATGGCTACACCTTC
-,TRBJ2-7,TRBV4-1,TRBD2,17,CASSQASGSLPSYEQYF,TGCGCCAGCAGCCAGGCTAGCGGGAGCCTCCCCTCCTACGAGCAGTACTTC
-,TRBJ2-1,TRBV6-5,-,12,CASSYLAGEQFF,TGTGCCAGCAGTTACCTTGCGGGTGAGCAGTTCTTC